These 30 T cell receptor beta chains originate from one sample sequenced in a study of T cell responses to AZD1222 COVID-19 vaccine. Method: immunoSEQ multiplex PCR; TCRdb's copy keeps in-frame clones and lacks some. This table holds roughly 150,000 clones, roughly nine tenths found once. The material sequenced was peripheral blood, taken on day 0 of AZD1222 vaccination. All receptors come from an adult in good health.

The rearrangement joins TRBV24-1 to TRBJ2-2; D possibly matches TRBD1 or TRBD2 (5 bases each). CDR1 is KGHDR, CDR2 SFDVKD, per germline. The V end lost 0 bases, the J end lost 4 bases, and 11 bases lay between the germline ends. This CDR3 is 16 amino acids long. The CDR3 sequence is CATSDLGAGSTGELFF. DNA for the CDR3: TGTGCCACCAGTGATTTGGGGGCAGGGAGCACCGGGGAGCTGTTTTTT.

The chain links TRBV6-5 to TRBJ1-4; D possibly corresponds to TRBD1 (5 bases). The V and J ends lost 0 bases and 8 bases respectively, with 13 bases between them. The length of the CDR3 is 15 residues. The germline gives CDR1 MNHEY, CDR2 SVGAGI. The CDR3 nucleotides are TGTGCCAGCAGTTACTCGGGCGTGGAGGGGGAAAAACTGTTTTTT. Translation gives CASSYSGVEGEKLFF.

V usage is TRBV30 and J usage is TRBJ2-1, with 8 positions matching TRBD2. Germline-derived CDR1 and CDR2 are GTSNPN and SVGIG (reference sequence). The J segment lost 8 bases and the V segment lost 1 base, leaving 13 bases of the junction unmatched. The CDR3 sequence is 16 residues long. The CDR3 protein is CAWSGGIAGLGDEQFF. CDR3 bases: TGTGCCTGGAGTGGAGGTATAGCGGGATTGGGCGATGAGCAGTTCTTC.

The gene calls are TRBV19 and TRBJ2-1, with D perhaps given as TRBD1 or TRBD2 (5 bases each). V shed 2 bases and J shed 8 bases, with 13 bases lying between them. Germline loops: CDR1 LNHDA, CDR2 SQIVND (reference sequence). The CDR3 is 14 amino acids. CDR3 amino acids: CASSIQGVTDEQFF. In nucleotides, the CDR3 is TGTGCCAGTAGTATACAGGGAGTGACGGATGAGCAGTTCTTC.

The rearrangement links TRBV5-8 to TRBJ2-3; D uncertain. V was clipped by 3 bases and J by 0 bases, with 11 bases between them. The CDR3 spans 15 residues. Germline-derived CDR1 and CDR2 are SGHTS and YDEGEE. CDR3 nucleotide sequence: TGTGCCAGCAGCTCCACAACCAGTAGCACAGATACGCAGTATTTT. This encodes CASSSTTSSTDTQYF.

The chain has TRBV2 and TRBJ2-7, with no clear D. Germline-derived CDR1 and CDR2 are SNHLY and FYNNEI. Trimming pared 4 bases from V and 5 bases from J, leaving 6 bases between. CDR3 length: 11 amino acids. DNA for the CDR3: TGTGCCAGCAGTGCGTTCGACGAGCAGTACTTC. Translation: CASSAFDEQYF.

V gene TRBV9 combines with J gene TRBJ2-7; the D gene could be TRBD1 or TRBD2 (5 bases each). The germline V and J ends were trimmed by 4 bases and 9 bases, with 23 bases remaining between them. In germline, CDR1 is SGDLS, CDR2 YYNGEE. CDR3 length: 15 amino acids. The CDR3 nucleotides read TGTGCCAGCAGCCCCAGGGAGTTCGCCGAACGGGGGCAGTACTTC. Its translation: CASSPREFAERGQYF.

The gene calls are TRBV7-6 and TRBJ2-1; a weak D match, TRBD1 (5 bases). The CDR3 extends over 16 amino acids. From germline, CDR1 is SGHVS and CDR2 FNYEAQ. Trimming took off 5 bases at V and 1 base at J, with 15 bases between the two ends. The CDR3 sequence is CASSLSGATSYNEQFF. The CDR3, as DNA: TGTGCCAGCAGCCTAAGTGGGGCTACTTCCTACAATGAGCAGTTCTTC.

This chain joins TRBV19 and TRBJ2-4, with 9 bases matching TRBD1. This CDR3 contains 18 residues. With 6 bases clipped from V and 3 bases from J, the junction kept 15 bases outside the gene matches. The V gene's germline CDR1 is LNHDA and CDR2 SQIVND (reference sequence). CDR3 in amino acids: CASRPGQGEYVDKNIQYF. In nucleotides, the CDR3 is TGTGCCAGTAGACCGGGACAGGGAGAGTATGTAGACAAAAACATTCAGTACTTC. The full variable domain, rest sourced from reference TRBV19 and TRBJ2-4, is DGGITQSPKYLFRKEGQNVTLSCEQNLNHDAMYWYRQDPGQGLRLIYYSQIVNDFQKGDIAEGYSVSREKKESFPLTVTSAQKNPTAFYLCASRPGQGEYVDKNIQYFGAGTRLSVL.

The CDR3 DNA follows: TGTGCCAGCTCACCGGCGGACAGAGCCTACGAGCAGTACTTC. Translation: CASSPADRAYEQYF. The chain joins TRBV18 to TRBJ2-7; tentatively, D is TRBD1 (6 bases). The CDR3 loop spans 14 amino acids. With 3 bases removed from V and 2 bases from J, the gap between germline ends came to 11 bases. The germline CDR1 and CDR2 sequences are KGHSH and LQKENI.

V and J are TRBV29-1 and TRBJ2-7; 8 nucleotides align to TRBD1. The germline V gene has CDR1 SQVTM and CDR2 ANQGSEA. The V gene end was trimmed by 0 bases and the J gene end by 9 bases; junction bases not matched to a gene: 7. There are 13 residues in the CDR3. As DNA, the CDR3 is TGCAGCGTTGAAGATAAGAGGACAGGGCCGCAGTACTTC. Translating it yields CSVEDKRTGPQYF.

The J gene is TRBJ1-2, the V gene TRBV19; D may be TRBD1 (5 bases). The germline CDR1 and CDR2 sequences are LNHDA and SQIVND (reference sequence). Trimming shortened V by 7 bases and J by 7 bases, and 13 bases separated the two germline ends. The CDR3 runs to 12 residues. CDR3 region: CASTYGGRGYTF. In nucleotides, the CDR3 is TGTGCCAGTACGTACGGGGGTCGTGGCTACACCTTC. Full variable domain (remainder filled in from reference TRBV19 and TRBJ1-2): DGGITQSPKYLFRKEGQNVTLSCEQNLNHDAMYWYRQDPGQGLRLIYYSQIVNDFQKGDIAEGYSVSREKKESFPLTVTSAQKNPTAFYLCASTYGGRGYTFGSGTRLTVV.

The CDR3 DNA is TGTGCCAGCAGCCGGACCGGGACAGGGAGCTCCTACGAGCAGTACTTC. This codes for CASSRTGTGSSYEQYF. V and J are TRBV11-2 and TRBJ2-7, with 9 bases matching TRBD1. This CDR3 has 16 amino acids. J lost 0 bases, V lost 5 bases, and 8 bases had no gene match. Germline V gene lookup returns CDR1 SGHAT and CDR2 FQNNGV.

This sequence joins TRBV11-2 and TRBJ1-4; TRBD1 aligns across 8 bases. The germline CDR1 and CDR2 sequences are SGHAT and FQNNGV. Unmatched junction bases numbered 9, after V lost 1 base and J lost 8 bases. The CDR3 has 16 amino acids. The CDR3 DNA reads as TGTGCCAGCAGCTTAGGGCCCGGGGCAGGGGGCGAAAAACTGTTTTTT. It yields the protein CASSLGPGAGGEKLFF.

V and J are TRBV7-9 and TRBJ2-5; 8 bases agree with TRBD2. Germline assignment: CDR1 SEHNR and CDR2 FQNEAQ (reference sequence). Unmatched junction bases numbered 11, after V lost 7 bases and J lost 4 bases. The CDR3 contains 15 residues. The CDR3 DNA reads TGTGCCAGCACAGCGGCCTTTAGCGGGGTAGAGACCCAGTACTTC. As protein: CASTAAFSGVETQYF. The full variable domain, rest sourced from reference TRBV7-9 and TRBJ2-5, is DTGVSQNPRHKITKRGQNVTFRCDPISEHNRLYWYRQTLGQGPEFLTYFQNEAQLEKSRLLSDRFSAERPKGSFSTLEIQRTEQGDSAMYLCASTAAFSGVETQYFGPGTRLLVL.

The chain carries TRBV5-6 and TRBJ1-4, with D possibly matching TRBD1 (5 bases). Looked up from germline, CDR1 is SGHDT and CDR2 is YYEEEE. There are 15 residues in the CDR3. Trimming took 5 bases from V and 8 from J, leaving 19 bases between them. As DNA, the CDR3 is TGTGCCAGCAGGGGGCGTCTGGGCAGGGACGAAAAACTGTTTTTT. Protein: CASRGRLGRDEKLFF.

CDR3 in DNA: TGTGCCAGTAGTATGATTACTTTAAGGGAACAGCAGTACTTC. This encodes CASSMITLREQQYF. The chain uses TRBV19 and TRBJ2-7; no firm D call. Germline V CDR1 and CDR2: LNHDA, SQIVND (reference sequence). The V end lost 3 bases, the J end lost 8 bases, and 17 bases lay between the germline ends. The CDR3 runs 14 residues. The whole variable domain, remainder taken from reference TRBV19 and TRBJ2-7, is DGGITQSPKYLFRKEGQNVTLSCEQNLNHDAMYWYRQDPGQGLRLIYYSQIVNDFQKGDIAEGYSVSREKKESFPLTVTSAQKNPTAFYLCASSMITLREQQYFGPGTRLTVT.

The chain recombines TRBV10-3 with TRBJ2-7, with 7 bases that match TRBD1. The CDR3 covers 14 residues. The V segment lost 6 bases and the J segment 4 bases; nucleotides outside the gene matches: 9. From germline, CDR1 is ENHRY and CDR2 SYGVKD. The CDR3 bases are TGTGCCATCAGCCGTACAGGGGACCTTTACGAGCAGTACTTC. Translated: CAISRTGDLYEQYF.

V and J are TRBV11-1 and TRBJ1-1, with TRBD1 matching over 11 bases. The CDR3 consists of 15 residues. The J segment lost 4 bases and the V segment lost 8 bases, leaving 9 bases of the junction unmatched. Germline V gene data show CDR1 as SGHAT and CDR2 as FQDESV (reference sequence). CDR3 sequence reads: CASLGVGTGGTEAFF. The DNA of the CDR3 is TGTGCCAGCCTCGGCGTCGGGACAGGGGGCACTGAAGCTTTCTTT.

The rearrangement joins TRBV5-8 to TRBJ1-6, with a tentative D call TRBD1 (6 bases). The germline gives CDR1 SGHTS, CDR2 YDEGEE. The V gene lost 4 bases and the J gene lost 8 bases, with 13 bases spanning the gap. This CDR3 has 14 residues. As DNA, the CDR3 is TGTGCCAGCAGCCCGGGGGGCTGGGATTCACCCCTCCACTTT. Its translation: CASSPGGWDSPLHF.

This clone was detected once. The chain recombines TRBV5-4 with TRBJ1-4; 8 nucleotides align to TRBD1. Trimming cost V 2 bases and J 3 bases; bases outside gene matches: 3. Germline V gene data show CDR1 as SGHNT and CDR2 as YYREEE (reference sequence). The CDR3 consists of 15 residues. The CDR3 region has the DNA TGTGCCAGCAGCTTTAAACAGGGGGCTAATGAAAAACTGTTTTTT. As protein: CASSFKQGANEKLFF.

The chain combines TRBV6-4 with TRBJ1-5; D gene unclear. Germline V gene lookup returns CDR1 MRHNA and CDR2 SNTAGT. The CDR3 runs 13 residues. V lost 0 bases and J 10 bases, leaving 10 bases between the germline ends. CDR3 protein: CASSDSPSGPQHF. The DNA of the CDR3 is TGTGCCAGCAGTGACTCACCCTCTGGTCCCCAGCATTTT.

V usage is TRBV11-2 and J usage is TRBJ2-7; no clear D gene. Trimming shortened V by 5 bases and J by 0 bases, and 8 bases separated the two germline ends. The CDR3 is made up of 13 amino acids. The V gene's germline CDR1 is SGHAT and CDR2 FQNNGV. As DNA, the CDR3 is TGTGCCAGCAGCGCAGGAAGCTCCTACGAGCAGTACTTC. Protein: CASSAGSSYEQYF. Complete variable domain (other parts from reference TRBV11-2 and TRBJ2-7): EAGVAQSPRYKIIEKRQSVAFWCNPISGHATLYWYQQILGQGPKLLIQFQNNGVVDDSQLPKDRFSAERLKGVDSTLKIQPAKLEDSAVYLCASSAGSSYEQYFGPGTRLTVT.

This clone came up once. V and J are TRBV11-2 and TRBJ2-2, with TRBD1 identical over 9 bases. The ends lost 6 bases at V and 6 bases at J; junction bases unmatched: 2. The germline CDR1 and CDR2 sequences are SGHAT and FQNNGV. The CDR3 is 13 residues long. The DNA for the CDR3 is TGTGCCAGCAGGGGACAGGGTTCCGGGGAGCTGTTTTTT. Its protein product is CASRGQGSGELFF.

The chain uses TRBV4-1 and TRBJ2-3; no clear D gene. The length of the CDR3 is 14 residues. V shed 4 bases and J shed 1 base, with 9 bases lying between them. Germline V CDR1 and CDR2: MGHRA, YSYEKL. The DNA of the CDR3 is TGCGCCAGCAGCCCTGGGGATGGCACAGATACGCAGTATTTT. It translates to CASSPGDGTDTQYF.

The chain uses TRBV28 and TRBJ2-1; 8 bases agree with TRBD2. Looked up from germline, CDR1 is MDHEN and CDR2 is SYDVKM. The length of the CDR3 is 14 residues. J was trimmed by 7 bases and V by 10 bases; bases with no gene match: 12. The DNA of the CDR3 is TGTGCCACCTCGGGGGGGAGGGCCACAAATGAGCAGTTCTTC. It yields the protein CATSGGRATNEQFF. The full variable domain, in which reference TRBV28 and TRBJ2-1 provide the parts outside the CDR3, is DVKVTQSSRYLVKRTGEKVFLECVQDMDHENMFWYRQDPGLGLRLIYFSYDVKMKEKGDIPEGYSVSREKKERFSLILESASTNQTSMYLCATSGGRATNEQFFGPGTRLTVL.

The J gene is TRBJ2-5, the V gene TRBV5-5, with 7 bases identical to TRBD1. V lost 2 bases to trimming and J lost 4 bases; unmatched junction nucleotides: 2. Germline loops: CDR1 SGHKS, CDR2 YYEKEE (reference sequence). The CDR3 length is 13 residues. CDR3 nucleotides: TGTGCCAGCAGCTTCGGGACAGCAGAGACCCAGTACTTC. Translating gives CASSFGTAETQYF.

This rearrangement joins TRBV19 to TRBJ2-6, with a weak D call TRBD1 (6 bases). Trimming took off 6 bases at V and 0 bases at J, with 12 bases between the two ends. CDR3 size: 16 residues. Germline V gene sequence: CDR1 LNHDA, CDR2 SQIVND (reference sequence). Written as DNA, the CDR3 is TGTGCCAGTAGCGATACAGGGTCCTCTGGGGCCAACGTCCTGACTTTC. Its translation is CASSDTGSSGANVLTF.

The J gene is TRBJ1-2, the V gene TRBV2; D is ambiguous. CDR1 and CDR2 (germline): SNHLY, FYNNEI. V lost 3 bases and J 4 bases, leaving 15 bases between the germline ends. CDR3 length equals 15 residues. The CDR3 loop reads CASSDYGSTGYGYTF. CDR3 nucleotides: TGTGCCAGCAGTGACTATGGCAGTACGGGCTATGGCTACACCTTC.

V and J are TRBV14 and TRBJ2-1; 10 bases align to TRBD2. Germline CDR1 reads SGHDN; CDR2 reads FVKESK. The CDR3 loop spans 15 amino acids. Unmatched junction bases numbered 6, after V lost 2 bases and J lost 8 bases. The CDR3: CASSQLAGGRDEQFF. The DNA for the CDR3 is TGTGCCAGCAGCCAATTAGCGGGAGGTCGGGATGAGCAGTTCTTC.